Below, 27 T cell receptor beta chains from the same sample are listed, as sequenced in a study of graft-versus-host responses after intestinal transplantation. Libraries were prepared by immunoSEQ multiplex PCR; TCRdb keeps only in-frame clonotypes and omits some of them. The table lists fewer than 9,500 clones, under 80% of them singletons. Graft tissue was processed to release intraepithelial and lamina propria lymphocytes. The sample consisted of ileum tissue, taken 494 days after intestinal transplant. These receptors all stem from a human patient who received an intestinal transplant, so some T cells may come from the graft donor.

This chain joins TRBV4-1 and TRBJ2-1; TRBD2 aligns across 9 bases. CDR3 length: 17 residues. The J segment lost 5 bases and the V segment lost 1 base, leaving 9 bases of the junction unmatched. Germline values: CDR1 MGHRA, CDR2 YSYEKL. CDR3: CASSQGVGSGRNNEQFF. For the CDR3, the DNA is TGCGCCAGCAGCCAAGGTGTTGGTAGCGGGAGAAACAATGAGCAGTTCTTC.

J is TRBJ2-5 and V is TRBV21-1; the DNA was not compared with TRBD2, the D call given in the table. TRBV21-1 is flagged as a pseudogene. The CDR3 runs to 16 residues. CDR3 bases: TGTGCCAGCAGCAAACCCCTAGCGGGAGTTGTGGAGACCCAGTACTTC. This gives the protein CASSKPLAGVVETQYF.

Comments on this clone: The CDR3 carries no conserved terminal phenylalanine or tryptophan, so it likely arises from a read error. The DNA is omitted, as the CDR3 cannot be located on it reliably, and the CDR3 follows TCRdb's listing. This chain connects TRBV5-8 to TRBJ2-7; TRBD1 is taken as the D call from the table, unchecked against the DNA. Germline V gives CDR1 SGHTS, CDR2 YDEGEE. The CDR3 is 9 amino acids in total, end residues counted. The CDR3 protein is CARNRALAL.

The chain carries TRBV7-2 and TRBJ2-6; D is ambiguous. This CDR3 region has 16 residues. V lost 5 bases and J lost 3, with 14 bases in between. Germline lookup yields CDR1 SGHTA and CDR2 FQGNSA. The CDR3 coding sequence is TGTGCCAGCAGCGCGTACCGGGCGCGTGGGGCCAACGTCCTGACTTTC. It translates to CASSAYRARGANVLTF.

The rearrangement links TRBV4-1 to TRBJ2-3; D remains unclear. The CDR3 is made up of 16 amino acids. From germline, CDR1 is MGHRA and CDR2 YSYEKL. V shed 0 bases and J shed 0 bases, with 10 bases lying between them. The CDR3 reads CASSQDSSTSTDTQYF. CDR3 nucleotides: TGCGCCAGCAGCCAAGATTCCAGTACTAGCACAGATACGCAGTATTTT.

This clone was seen a handful of times. V and J are TRBV2 and TRBJ2-7; 13 bases map to TRBD2. CDR3 size: 16 residues. Unmatched junction bases numbered 11, after V lost 5 bases and J lost 7 bases. From germline, CDR1 is SNHLY and CDR2 FYNNEI. For the CDR3, the DNA is TGTGCCAGCAGTAGGACTAGCGGGAGCAGAGCAGGGGAGCAGTACTTC. It encodes CASSRTSGSRAGEQYF.

The V gene is TRBV27, the J gene TRBJ2-6; no clear D gene. V shed 6 bases and J shed 0 bases, with 3 bases lying between them. Germline V lookup: CDR1 MNHEY, CDR2 SMNVEV (reference sequence). The CDR3 contains 13 residues. Here the CDR3 reads CASRTSGANVLTF. CDR3 in DNA: TGTGCCAGCAGGACCTCTGGGGCCAACGTCCTGACTTTC.

In DNA, the CDR3 is TGCGCCAGCAGCACTGGGACAGGGAACTCCTATAATTCACCCCTCCACTTT. Translation: CASSTGTGNSYNSPLHF. The V and J genes are TRBV5-1 and TRBJ1-6, with 9 bases fitting TRBD1. J gave up 0 bases and V 4 bases, and 5 bases lay outside the gene matches. Germline V gene lookup returns CDR1 SGHRS and CDR2 YFSETQ. The CDR3 covers 17 residues.

The chain has TRBV21-1 and TRBJ2-5; TRBD2, the table's D call, was not compared with the DNA. TRBV21-1 is designated a pseudogene. The CDR3 length is 17 residues. The CDR3 region is CASSKALGLAIQETQYF. CDR3 sequence (DNA): TGTGCCAGCAGCAAAGCCTTGGGACTAGCGATCCAAGAGACCCAGTACTTC.

This clone was seen a few times. The chain employs TRBV7-3 and TRBJ2-1; TRBD2 agrees at 7 bases. V was pared by 1 base and J by 0 bases, with 9 bases of the junction left unmatched. CDR1 SGHTA and CDR2 FQGTGA come from the germline V gene. This CDR3 has 18 amino acids. CDR3 amino acids: CASSLSGLGGSSYNEQFF. As DNA, the CDR3 is TGTGCCAGCAGCTTAAGTGGGTTGGGCGGGAGCTCCTACAATGAGCAGTTCTTC.

The chain employs TRBV9 and TRBJ1-1; possibly TRBD1 for D (5 bases). Germline CDR1 reads SGDLS; CDR2 reads YYNGEE. The CDR3 has 14 amino acids. V was trimmed by 5 bases and J by 4 bases, leaving 15 bases between them. Here the CDR3 reads CASRAGQLSTEAFF. In nucleotides, the CDR3 is TGTGCCAGCAGGGCAGGGCAATTGAGCACTGAAGCTTTCTTT.

The chain links TRBV27 to TRBJ2-1; D gene unclear. Germline V CDR1 and CDR2: MNHEY, SMNVEV (reference sequence). V shed 1 base and J shed 4 bases, with 5 bases lying between them. The CDR3 length is 13 residues. The CDR3 loop reads CASSLYGYNEQFF. In nucleotides, the CDR3 is TGTGCCAGCAGTTTATACGGATACAATGAGCAGTTCTTC.

The chain employs TRBV30 and TRBJ2-3; 9 bases match TRBD1. The CDR3 covers 17 residues. Looked up from germline, CDR1 is GTSNPN and CDR2 is SVGIG (reference sequence). The ends lost 0 bases at V and 1 base at J; junction bases unmatched: 8. The CDR3 DNA reads as TGTGCCTGGAGTGTACTCGGGACAGGGCGGCGCACAGATACGCAGTATTTT. Protein sequence: CAWSVLGTGRRTDTQYF.

The J gene is TRBJ2-2, the V gene TRBV7-9, with 9 bases aligning to TRBD1. The CDR3 sequence is 14 residues long. The germline V gene has CDR1 SEHNR and CDR2 FQNEAQ (reference sequence). J was trimmed by 5 bases and V by 4 bases; bases with no gene match: 2. The CDR3 here is CASSSGTGTGELFF. CDR3 in DNA: TGTGCCAGCAGCTCCGGGACAGGGACCGGGGAGCTGTTTTTT.

There are a few counts of this clone. The chain combines TRBV11-2 with TRBJ2-3; tentatively, D is TRBD1 (6 bases). Germline V gene data show CDR1 as SGHAT and CDR2 as FQNNGV. Trimming took 5 bases from V and 2 from J, leaving 8 bases between them. The length of the CDR3 is 13 residues. The CDR3 coding sequence is TGTGCCAGCAGCCGGGACAACACAGATACGCAGTATTTT. Protein product: CASSRDNTDTQYF.

J is TRBJ2-2 and V is TRBV30; D possibly corresponds to TRBD1 (6 bases). V dropped 5 bases and J dropped 1 base, with 8 bases sitting between them. Germline CDR1 and CDR2: GTSNPN and SVGIG (reference sequence). This CDR3 spans 13 amino acids. CDR3 DNA sequence: TGTGCCTGGTCAGGGGTGAACACCGGGGAGCTGTTTTTT. Its translation is CAWSGVNTGELFF.

The V and J genes are TRBV7-2 and TRBJ1-1; 9 positions match TRBD1. V gave up 4 bases and J gave up 5 bases; unmatched junction bases: 8. CDR3 size: 15 residues. The germline V gene encodes CDR1 SGHTA and CDR2 FQGNSA. The CDR3 DNA sequence: TGTGCCAGCAGCTCCGGGACAGGGTCGGGGACTGAAGCTTTCTTT. Translation gives CASSSGTGSGTEAFF. Complete variable domain (other parts from reference TRBV7-2 and TRBJ1-1): GAGVSQSPSNKVTEKGKDVELRCDPISGHTALYWYRQSLGQGLEFLIYFQGNSAPDKSGLPSDRFSAERTGGSVSTLTIQRTQQEDSAVYLCASSSGTGSGTEAFFGQGTRLTVV.

V is TRBV5-1 and J is TRBJ2-1; 9 nucleotides align to TRBD1. Germline CDR1 SGHRS, CDR2 YFSETQ. The CDR3 loop spans 15 amino acids. V lost 4 bases to trimming and J lost 9 bases; unmatched junction nucleotides: 11. CDR3 loop: CASSAGTGRASEQFF. The CDR3 DNA reads TGCGCCAGCAGCGCAGGGACAGGGAGAGCTTCTGAGCAGTTCTTC.

There are a few counts of this clone. The chain uses TRBV5-1 and TRBJ2-1; tentatively, D is TRBD1 (5 bases). CDR1 is SGHRS, CDR2 YFSETQ, per germline. The CDR3 is made up of 12 amino acids. V lost 0 bases, J lost 8 bases, and 6 bases lay in between. CDR3 region: CASSLVGDEQFF. CDR3 in DNA: TGCGCCAGCAGCTTGGTAGGGGATGAGCAGTTCTTC.

In its sample, this clone was seen once. The chain uses TRBV2 and TRBJ1-5; TRBD1 might be the D (5 bases). V was clipped by 4 bases and J by 3 bases, with 13 bases between them. In germline, CDR1 is SNHLY, CDR2 FYNNEI. The CDR3 consists of 15 residues. The CDR3 DNA reads as TGTGCCAGCAGTGCCCTGACAGCAGACAATCAGCCCCAGCATTTT. This gives the protein CASSALTADNQPQHF.

This clone came up a few times. The chain recombines TRBV9 with TRBJ2-7, with 9 bases identical to TRBD1. Germline CDR1 reads SGDLS; CDR2 reads YYNGEE. Trimming at V came to 4 bases and at J to 6 bases, leaving 5 bases not matched to a gene. CDR3 size: 13 residues. CDR3 in DNA: TGTGCCAGCAGCACGGGACAGGGCACCGAGCAGTACTTC. Protein product: CASSTGQGTEQYF. The variable domain in full, completed from reference TRBV9 and TRBJ2-7, reads DSGVTQTPKHLITATGQRVTLRCSPRSGDLSVYWYQQSLDQGLQFLIQYYNGEERAKGNILERFSAQQFPDLHSELNLSSLELGDSALYFCASSTGQGTEQYFGPGTRLTVT.

The CDR3 sequence is CSLTKGVLYNEQFF. CDR3 in DNA: TGCAGCCTTACCAAGGGGGTACTGTACAATGAGCAGTTCTTC. The chain couples TRBV29-1 to TRBJ2-1; perhaps TRBD1 as D (6 bases). There are 14 residues in the CDR3. The V and J ends lost 8 bases and 4 bases respectively, with 18 bases between them. Germline values: CDR1 SQVTM, CDR2 ANQGSEA.

This chain uses TRBV30 with TRBJ2-7; D is undetermined. Trimming pared 1 base from V and 0 bases from J, leaving 7 bases between. CDR3 size: 13 residues. CDR1 is GTSNPN, CDR2 SVGIG, per germline (reference sequence). The CDR3: CAWSEGFSYEQYF. The DNA of the CDR3 is TGTGCCTGGAGTGAGGGCTTCTCCTACGAGCAGTACTTC.

The V gene is TRBV28, the J gene TRBJ1-3; 10 nucleotides match TRBD1. V trimming: 6 bases; J trimming: 9 bases; junction bases outside the gene matches: 11. Looked up from germline, CDR1 is MDHEN and CDR2 is SYDVKM. The CDR3 is 15 residues long. This chain's CDR3 is CASRERGDRGTTIYF. The CDR3 bases are TGTGCCAGCAGGGAAAGAGGGGACAGGGGTACCACCATATATTTT.

In its sample, this clone was seen a few times. V gene TRBV4-2 combines with J gene TRBJ2-3, with 8 bases fitting TRBD2. V shed 4 bases and J 4 bases; nucleotides not matched to a gene: 13. CDR1 LGHNA and CDR2 YNFKEQ come from the germline V gene. This CDR3 region has 17 residues. CDR3 coding DNA: TGTGCCAGCAGCCCCTCGGGAGGGGGAGGGATGGCAGATACGCAGTATTTT. It specifies CASSPSGGGGMADTQYF.

The chain carries TRBV21-1 and TRBJ1-5. TRBV21-1 is noted as a pseudogene. The length of the CDR3 is 16 residues. This chain's CDR3 is CASSKGKSNNNQPQHF. In nucleotides, the CDR3 is TGTGCCAGCAGCAAAGGCAAAAGTAATAACAATCAGCCCCAGCATTTT.

CDR3 in DNA: TGTGCCAGCAAGCAGGGGGCTGGAAACACCATATATTTT. Translating gives CASKQGAGNTIYF. This chain uses TRBV2 with TRBJ1-3; 7 bases align to TRBD1. There are 13 residues in the CDR3. With 7 bases clipped from V and 2 bases from J, the junction kept 2 bases outside the gene matches. Germline CDR1 reads SNHLY; CDR2 reads FYNNEI.